This T cell receptor (beta chain) was observed in a study of blood T cell repertoires in COVID-19. Study overall: The samples span acute and convalescent COVID-19 from the United States, Italy and Spain. Nucleic acid was either cDNA or gDNA, and it came from T cells, B-cell-depleted T cells, or PBMCs.

Germline V CDR1 and CDR2: MNHEY, SMNVEV (reference sequence). V lost 8 bases to trimming and J lost 4 bases; unmatched junction nucleotides: 11. The CDR3 is made up of 16 amino acids. Authors' data handling: Estimation of nucleated cell counts relied on the amplification of reference gene primers. Here immunoSEQ multiplex PCR was the method, and the copy in TCRdb shows in-frame clones only, minus some. The V and J calls and clone size were taken over from that table, and D and trimming were inferred from the DNA. The repertoire holds more than 200,000 clones, with around 86% as singletons. The chain employs TRBV27 and TRBJ1-2; 12 bases align to TRBD1. Sequenced sample: peripheral blood. The clonotype originates from a woman older than 75 with COVID-19, enrolled during active disease. The CDR3 is CASRFGGDRGLYGYTF. Written as DNA, the CDR3 is TGTGCCAGCCGATTTGGGGGGGACAGGGGGCTCTATGGCTACACCTTC.